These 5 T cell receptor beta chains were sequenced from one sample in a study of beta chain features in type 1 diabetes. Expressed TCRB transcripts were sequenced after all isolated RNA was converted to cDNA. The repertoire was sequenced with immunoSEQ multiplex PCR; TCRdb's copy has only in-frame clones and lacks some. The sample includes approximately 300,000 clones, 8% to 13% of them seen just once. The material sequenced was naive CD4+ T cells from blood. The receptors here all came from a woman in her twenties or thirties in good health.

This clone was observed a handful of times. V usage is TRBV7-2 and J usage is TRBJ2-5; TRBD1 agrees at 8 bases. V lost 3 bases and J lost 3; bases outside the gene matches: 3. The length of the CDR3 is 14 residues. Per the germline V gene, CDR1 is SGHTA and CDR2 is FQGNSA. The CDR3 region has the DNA TGTGCCAGCAGCTTCCCGGACAGGGAAGAGACCCAGTACTTC. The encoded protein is CASSFPDREETQYF.

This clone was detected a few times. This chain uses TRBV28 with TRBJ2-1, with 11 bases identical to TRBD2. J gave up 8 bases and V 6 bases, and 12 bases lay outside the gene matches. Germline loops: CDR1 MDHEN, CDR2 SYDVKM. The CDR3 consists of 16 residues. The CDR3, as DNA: TGTGCCAGCAGCCCAATAGGTAGCGGGAGGGCCGATGAGCAGTTCTTC. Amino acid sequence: CASSPIGSGRADEQFF.

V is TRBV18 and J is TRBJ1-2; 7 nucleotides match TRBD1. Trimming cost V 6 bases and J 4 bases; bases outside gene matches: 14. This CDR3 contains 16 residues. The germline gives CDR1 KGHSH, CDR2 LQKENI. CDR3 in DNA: TGTGCCAGCTCGCCTCGATCGACACAGGGGACCTATGGCTACACCTTC. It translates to CASSPRSTQGTYGYTF.

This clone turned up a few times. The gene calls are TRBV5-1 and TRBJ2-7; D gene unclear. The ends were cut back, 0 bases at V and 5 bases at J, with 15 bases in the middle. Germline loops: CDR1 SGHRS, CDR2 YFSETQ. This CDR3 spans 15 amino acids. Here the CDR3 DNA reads TGCGCCAGCAGCTTGGTTCCTAGTTGGAAGGACGAGCAGTACTTC. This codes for CASSLVPSWKDEQYF.

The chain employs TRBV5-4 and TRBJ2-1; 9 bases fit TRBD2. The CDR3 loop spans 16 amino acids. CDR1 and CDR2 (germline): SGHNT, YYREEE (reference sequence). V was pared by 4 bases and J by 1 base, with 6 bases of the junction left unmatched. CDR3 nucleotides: TGTGCCAGCAGCGGTAGCGGGAGACTATCCTACAATGAGCAGTTCTTC. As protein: CASSGSGRLSYNEQFF.